Presented here are 27 T cell receptor beta chains from one specimen sequenced in a study of radiotherapy plus CTLA-4 blockade in lung cancer (dated by TCRdb to 2016 to 2019). Libraries came from the immunoSEQ multiplex PCR assay. What TCRdb holds here is the immuneACCESS table cut down to in-frame rearrangements. Part of the clones is not present; checked against another copy, under half of the missing clones reflect an unresolved V gene, and the others are unexplained. The sample profile shows roughly 71,000 clones; about 80% of them were found once. The ten largest clonotypes hold more than 7% of the sample. Sequencing was performed on peripheral blood, taken from a patient treated with radiotherapy plus ipilimumab. These receptors all come from a human donor with non-small cell lung cancer who had a complete response to radiotherapy plus ipilimumab.

This clone was detected once. J is TRBJ1-4 and V is TRBV25-1; D remains unclear. The germline gives CDR1 MGHDK, CDR2 SYGVNS. V lost 0 bases, J lost 7 bases, and 9 bases lay in between. The CDR3 totals 14 residues. CDR3 DNA: TGTGCCAGCAGTGAATACAGCCTAGGTGAAAAACTGTTTTTT. Translating gives CASSEYSLGEKLFF.

The chain joins TRBV2 to TRBJ2-7; 9 bases line up with TRBD1. V gave up 4 bases and J gave up 3 bases; unmatched junction bases: 7. Germline loops: CDR1 SNHLY, CDR2 FYNNEI. The CDR3 runs to 15 residues. The CDR3 sequence: CASSVGDRAGYEQYV. The CDR3 DNA follows: TGTGCCAGCAGTGTGGGGGACAGGGCGGGCTACGAGCAGTACGTC.

CDR3 coding DNA: TGTGCCAGCAGTGAATTCAGTCAGGGGACCTATGGCTACACCTTC. Translating it yields CASSEFSQGTYGYTF. This sequence joins TRBV25-1 and TRBJ1-2; D is possibly TRBD1 (6 bases). The CDR3 extends over 15 amino acids. V was trimmed by 1 base and J by 4 bases, leaving 13 bases between them. CDR1 and CDR2 (germline): MGHDK, SYGVNS.

The chain links TRBV4-1 to TRBJ1-2; no definite D call. Germline lookup yields CDR1 MGHRA and CDR2 YSYEKL. The V end lost 1 base, the J end lost 4 bases, and 10 bases lay between the germline ends. The CDR3 runs 14 residues. CDR3 nucleotides: TGCGCCAGCAGCCAAGCGGACGGCCGCTATGGCTACACCTTC. This translates into CASSQADGRYGYTF.

This clone was seen more than once but under ten times. The rearrangement uses TRBV18 and TRBJ1-2; 7 bases fit TRBD1. J was trimmed by 10 bases and V by 2 bases; bases with no gene match: 4. Germline assignment: CDR1 KGHSH and CDR2 LQKENI. The CDR3 is made up of 12 amino acids. CDR3 residues: CASSPITGVYTF. CDR3 DNA: TGTGCCAGCTCACCAATAACAGGGGTCTACACCTTC. Filled out from reference TRBV18 and TRBJ1-2, the complete variable domain reads NAGVMQNPRHLVRRRGQEARLRCSPMKGHSHVYWYRQLPEEGLKFMVYLQKENIIDESGMPKERFSAEFPKEGPSILRIQQVVRGDSAAYFCASSPITGVYTFGSGTRLTVV.

This clone has a handful of counts. The rearrangement uses TRBV6-6 and TRBJ1-5; D uncertain. This CDR3 has 10 residues. CDR1 is MNHNY and CDR2 is SVGAGI in the germline V gene (reference sequence). V was cut by 10 bases and J by 4 bases, with 5 bases left in between. CDR3 sequence: CATNNQPQHF. CDR3 coding DNA: TGTGCCACAAATAATCAGCCCCAGCATTTT.

The V gene is TRBV6-1, the J gene TRBJ2-2; the D gene is possibly TRBD1 (5 bases). Germline CDR1 reads MNHNS; CDR2 reads SASEGT. The CDR3 is made up of 14 amino acids. Between the trimmed V and J ends, which lost 7 bases and 6 bases, there was a span of 15 bases. The CDR3 here is CASILQVTAGELFF. CDR3 bases: TGTGCCAGCATTCTACAGGTTACGGCCGGGGAGCTGTTTTTT.

The V gene is TRBV2, the J gene TRBJ1-1; tentatively, D is TRBD1 (5 bases). Germline V gene lookup returns CDR1 SNHLY and CDR2 FYNNEI. Trimming left V 7 bases short and J 0 bases short, with 15 bases between. This CDR3 region has 15 residues. Here the CDR3 DNA reads TGTGCCAGCATTGGAGGGGTGGGGATGAACACTGAAGCTTTCTTT. This gives the protein CASIGGVGMNTEAFF.

The table lists this clone with a few counts. The chain joins TRBV7-9 to TRBJ1-4; the match to TRBD1 covers 11 bases. The germline V gene encodes CDR1 SEHNR and CDR2 FQNEAQ (reference sequence). The CDR3 length is 14 residues. Trimming removed 5 bases from V and 10 bases from J; junction bases left unmatched: 6. CDR3 nucleotide sequence: TGTGCCAGCAGCGGGGACAGGGGGATCGTAAAACTGTTTTTT. Translating it yields CASSGDRGIVKLFF.

The J gene is TRBJ1-1, the V gene TRBV28; TRBD1 might be the D (6 bases). The V end lost 5 bases, the J end lost 1 base, and 11 bases lay between the germline ends. The CDR3 is 14 amino acids. CDR1 and CDR2 from the germline V gene are MDHEN and SYDVKM. CDR3 sequence reads: CASSPGQPNTEAFF. CDR3 nucleotide sequence: TGTGCCAGCAGTCCGGGACAACCGAACACTGAAGCTTTCTTT.

The V call is TRBV18, the J call TRBJ2-1; weak D call: TRBD1 (6 bases). Trimming removed 0 bases from V and 8 bases from J, with 11 bases in between. Per the germline V gene, CDR1 is KGHSH and CDR2 is LQKENI. The CDR3 has 14 amino acids. CDR3 bases: TGTGCCAGCTCACCACCCCAGGGACACGATGAGCAGTTCTTC. Protein: CASSPPQGHDEQFF.

The gene calls are TRBV18 and TRBJ1-2; 7 bases match TRBD1. CDR3 length: 15 residues. V lost 5 bases and J lost 3; bases outside the gene matches: 9. Germline V lookup: CDR1 KGHSH, CDR2 LQKENI. CDR3 in amino acids: CASSTGTASYYGYTF. In DNA form, the CDR3 reads TGTGCCAGCTCAACCGGGACAGCCTCCTACTATGGCTACACCTTC. Complete variable domain (other parts from reference TRBV18 and TRBJ1-2): NAGVMQNPRHLVRRRGQEARLRCSPMKGHSHVYWYRQLPEEGLKFMVYLQKENIIDESGMPKERFSAEFPKEGPSILRIQQVVRGDSAAYFCASSTGTASYYGYTFGSGTRLTVV.

In nucleotides, the CDR3 is TGCAGCTCCACCCGGAACAATGAGCAGTTCTTC. Protein product: CSSTRNNEQFF. The V and J genes are TRBV29-1 and TRBJ2-1; D is ambiguous. CDR1 SQVTM and CDR2 ANQGSEA come from the germline V gene. The CDR3 length is 11 residues. V lost 8 bases, J lost 5 bases, and 10 bases lay in between.

This chain's CDR3 is CASSAQGGPNQETQYF. CDR3 bases: TGTGCCAGCAGCGCCCAGGGGGGGCCAAACCAAGAGACCCAGTACTTC. The V call is TRBV9, the J call TRBJ2-5; D may be TRBD1 or TRBD2 (7 bases each). Deletions cut 3 bases from V and 0 bases from J, with 15 bases between. This CDR3 comprises 16 residues. Germline CDR1 reads SGDLS; CDR2 reads YYNGEE.

The sample holds one count of this clone. V usage is TRBV13 and J usage is TRBJ1-1, with D hard to call. The CDR3 consists of 12 residues. Germline CDR1 and CDR2: PRHDT and FYEKMQ (reference sequence). V lost 4 bases and J 3 bases, leaving 6 bases between the germline ends. This CDR3 reads CASSSGDTEAFF. The CDR3 nucleotides read TGTGCCAGCAGCTCGGGCGACACTGAAGCTTTCTTT.

This chain joins TRBV9 and TRBJ2-2, with D possibly TRBD1 on 7 matching bases. CDR1 and CDR2 from the germline V gene are SGDLS and YYNGEE. The CDR3 extends over 16 amino acids. The ends were cut back, 3 bases at V and 1 base at J, with 13 bases in the middle. In DNA form, the CDR3 reads TGTGCCAGCAGCGGGAGGGGGCGCGAGAACACCGGGGAGCTGTTTTTT. This encodes CASSGRGRENTGELFF.

The chain couples TRBV7-9 to TRBJ1-1; TRBD1 might be the D (5 bases). V gave up 5 bases and J gave up 4 bases, with 14 bases separating them. The CDR3 has 14 amino acids. Germline lookup yields CDR1 SEHNR and CDR2 FQNEAQ (reference sequence). The CDR3 spells CASSIKGHFTEAFF. The CDR3 DNA reads TGTGCCAGCAGCATAAAAGGACACTTCACTGAAGCTTTCTTT.

For the CDR3, the DNA is TGTGCCAGTAGTATAGGACTAGCGGGAGCGACCGGGGAGCTGTTTTTT. This gives the protein CASSIGLAGATGELFF. The genes are TRBV19 and TRBJ2-2, with 12 positions matching TRBD2. Germline lookup yields CDR1 LNHDA and CDR2 SQIVND (reference sequence). CDR3 size: 16 residues. V shed 1 base, J shed 5 bases, and the junction held 2 bases outside the gene matches.

This clone has just a few counts. The V and J genes are TRBV9 and TRBJ1-3; D remains unclear. V lost 0 bases to trimming and J lost 0 bases, with 10 bases between them. The CDR3 covers 16 residues. Germline lookup yields CDR1 SGDLS and CDR2 YYNGEE. CDR3 amino acids: CASSVAGQSSGNTIYF. In DNA form, the CDR3 reads TGTGCCAGCAGCGTAGCTGGGCAGAGCTCTGGAAACACCATATATTTT.

By sample share, this clone is medium-sized. V gene TRBV30 combines with J gene TRBJ2-7; no definite D call. V was trimmed by 3 bases and J by 4 bases, leaving 10 bases between them. Germline lookup yields CDR1 GTSNPN and CDR2 SVGIG (reference sequence). CDR3 length: 12 residues. The CDR3 here is CAWRSLGYEQYF. The CDR3 DNA reads as TGTGCCTGGAGAAGTCTAGGTTACGAGCAGTACTTC.

The rearrangement uses TRBV5-1 and TRBJ2-5; D is uncertain. Germline V gene sequence: CDR1 SGHRS, CDR2 YFSETQ. Trimming removed 4 bases at V and 5 bases at J, with 24 bases between. There are 17 residues in the CDR3. The CDR3 sequence: CASSPESRSWVHETQYF. Written as DNA, the CDR3 is TGCGCCAGCAGCCCCGAAAGCCGATCCTGGGTCCACGAGACCCAGTACTTC. Full variable domain (remainder filled in from reference TRBV5-1 and TRBJ2-5): KAGVTQTPRYLIKTRGQQVTLSCSPISGHRSVSWYQQTPGQGLQFLFEYFSETQRNKGNFPGRFSGRQFSNSRSEMNVSTLELGDSALYLCASSPESRSWVHETQYFGPGTRLLVL.

The chain recombines TRBV5-6 with TRBJ2-5; D is uncertain. This CDR3 comprises 12 residues. The germline V and J ends were trimmed by 7 bases and 1 base, with 8 bases remaining between them. Germline V CDR1 and CDR2: SGHDT, YYEEEE. Written as DNA, the CDR3 is TGTGCCAGCGCGACCGCCCAAGAGACCCAGTACTTC. Amino acid sequence: CASATAQETQYF.

The chain has TRBV30 and TRBJ1-2, with a possible D match to TRBD1 (5 bases). With 3 bases removed from V and 4 bases from J, the gap between germline ends came to 6 bases. Looked up from germline, CDR1 is GTSNPN and CDR2 is SVGIG (reference sequence). This CDR3 is built from 11 residues. The CDR3 nucleotides read TGTGCCTGGAGGACAGCCTATGGCTACACCTTC. Translated, it gives CAWRTAYGYTF.

This clone was picked up one time. The CDR3 here is CASSQGWNIRRGGGEKLFF. The CDR3 bases are TGCGCCAGCAGCCAAGGTTGGAATATCAGGAGAGGCGGGGGTGAAAAACTGTTTTTT. The chain uses TRBV4-1 and TRBJ1-4; D may be TRBD1 (5 bases). Germline CDR1 MGHRA, CDR2 YSYEKL. This CDR3 contains 19 residues. Trimming removed 1 base at V and 7 bases at J, with 25 bases between.

The V gene is TRBV5-8, the J gene TRBJ1-1; TRBD1 matches 8 bases. The V gene's germline CDR1 is SGHTS and CDR2 YDEGEE. The CDR3 has 15 amino acids. V shed 2 bases and J 4 bases; nucleotides not matched to a gene: 7. CDR3 protein: CASSLSGGFGTEAFF. The CDR3, as DNA: TGTGCCAGCAGCTTATCAGGGGGCTTTGGCACTGAAGCTTTCTTT.

The CDR3, as DNA: TGTGCCAGCACGACGGCGCGGTCTGGAAACACCATATATTTT. It encodes CASTTARSGNTIYF. This chain joins TRBV7-9 and TRBJ1-3; D gene ambiguous. V was clipped by 7 bases and J by 1 base, with 11 bases between them. The CDR3 is made up of 14 amino acids. Germline V CDR1 and CDR2: SEHNR, FQNEAQ (reference sequence).

On this clone: One end of the junction fails to match germline, which may point to a read error. V gene TRBV7-2 combines with J gene TRBJ1-5, with D uncertain. Germline V lookup: CDR1 SGHTA, CDR2 FQGNSA. This CDR3 is 16 amino acids long. The CDR3 protein is CASRERSAYSDQPQHF. The CDR3 DNA reads as TGTGCCAGCAGAGAAAGGTCGGCTTATAGCGATCAGCCCCAGCATTTT.